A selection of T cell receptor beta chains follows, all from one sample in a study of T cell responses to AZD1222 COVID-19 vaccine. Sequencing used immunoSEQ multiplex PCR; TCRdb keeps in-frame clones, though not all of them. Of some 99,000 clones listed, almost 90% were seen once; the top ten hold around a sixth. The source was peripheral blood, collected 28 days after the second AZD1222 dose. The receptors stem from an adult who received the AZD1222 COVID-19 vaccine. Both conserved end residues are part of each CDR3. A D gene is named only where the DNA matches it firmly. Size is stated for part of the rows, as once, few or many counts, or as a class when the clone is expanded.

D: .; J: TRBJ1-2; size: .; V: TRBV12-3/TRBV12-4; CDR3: CASSFYGNYGYTF; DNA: TGTGCCAGCAGTTTTTACGGGAACTATGGCTACACCTTC
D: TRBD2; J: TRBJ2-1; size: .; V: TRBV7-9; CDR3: CASSLGGFQSSYNEQFF; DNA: TGTGCCAGCAGCTTGGGGGGGTTCCAGAGCTCCTACAATGAGCAGTTCTTC
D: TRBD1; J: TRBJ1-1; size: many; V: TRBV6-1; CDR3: CASSEDTGGLGTEAFF; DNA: TGTGCCAGCAGTGAAGACACAGGGGGCCTGGGCACTGAAGCTTTCTTT
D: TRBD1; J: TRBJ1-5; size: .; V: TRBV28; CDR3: CASSLRQGNLQPQHF; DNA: TGTGCCAGCAGTTTGAGACAGGGAAATCTTCAGCCCCAGCATTTT
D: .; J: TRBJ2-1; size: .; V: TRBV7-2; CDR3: CASSLAINQEVQFF; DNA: TGTGCCAGCAGCTTAGCTATAAACCAGGAGGTGCAGTTCTTC
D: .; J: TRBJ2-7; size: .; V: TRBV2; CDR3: CASLTGYEQYF; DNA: TGTGCCAGCCTGACTGGCTACGAGCAGTACTTC
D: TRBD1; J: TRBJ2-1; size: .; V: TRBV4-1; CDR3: CASSQGQGDEQFF; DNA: TGCGCCAGCAGCCAAGGACAGGGGGATGAGCAGTTCTTC
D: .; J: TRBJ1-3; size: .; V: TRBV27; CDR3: CASSWAGRAGNTIYF; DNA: TGTGCCAGCAGTTGGGCTGGGAGGGCTGGAAACACCATATATTTT
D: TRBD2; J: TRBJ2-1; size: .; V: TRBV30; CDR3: CAWTASTSGSYSEQFF; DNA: TGTGCCTGGACCGCATCGACTAGCGGGAGTTATAGTGAGCAGTTCTTC
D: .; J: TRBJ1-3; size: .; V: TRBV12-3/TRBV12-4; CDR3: CASSLLNTIYF; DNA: TGTGCCAGCAGTTTGTTGAACACCATATATTTT
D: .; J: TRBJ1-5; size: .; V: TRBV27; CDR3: CASSLYRGGSNQPQHF; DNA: TGTGCCAGCAGTTTATACCGGGGAGGCAGCAATCAGCCCCAGCATTTT
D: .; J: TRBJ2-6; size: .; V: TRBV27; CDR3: CASRSGANVLTF; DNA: TGTGCCAGCAGGAGTGGGGCCAACGTCCTGACTTTC
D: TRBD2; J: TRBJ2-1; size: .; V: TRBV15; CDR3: CATSSVAGRDNEQFF; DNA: TGTGCCACCAGTAGTGTAGCGGGAAGGGACAATGAGCAGTTCTTC
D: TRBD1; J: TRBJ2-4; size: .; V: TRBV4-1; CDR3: CASSQSTGSNIQYF; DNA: TGCGCCAGCAGCCAATCGACAGGGTCGAACATTCAGTACTTC
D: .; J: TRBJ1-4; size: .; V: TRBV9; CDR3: CASSQTATNEKLFF; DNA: TGTGCCAGCAGCCAGACAGCAACTAATGAAAAACTGTTTTTT
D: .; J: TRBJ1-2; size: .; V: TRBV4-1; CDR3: CASSQEPGTLGYTF; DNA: TGCGCCAGCAGCCAAGAGCCCGGGACCCTTGGCTACACCTTC
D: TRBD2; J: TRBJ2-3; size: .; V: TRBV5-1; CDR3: CASSLGTGGTSAADTQYF; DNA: TGCGCCAGCAGCTTGGGTACGGGAGGGACATCCGCGGCAGATACGCAGTATTTT
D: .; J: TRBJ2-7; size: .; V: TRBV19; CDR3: CASKITGSYEQYF; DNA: TGTGCCAGTAAGATCACAGGGAGCTACGAGCAGTACTTC
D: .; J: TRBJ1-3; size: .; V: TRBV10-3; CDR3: CAISLGTFLSGNTIYF; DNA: TGTGCCATCAGCCTTGGGACATTCCTCTCTGGAAACACCATATATTTT
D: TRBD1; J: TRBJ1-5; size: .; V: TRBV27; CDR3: CASSYRGGRPQHF; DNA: TGTGCCAGCAGTTACAGGGGGGGAAGGCCCCAGCATTTT
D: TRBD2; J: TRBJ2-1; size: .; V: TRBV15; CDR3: CATSRDLREGRNEQFF; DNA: TGTGCCACCAGCAGAGATCTGAGGGAGGGCCGGAATGAGCAGTTCTTC
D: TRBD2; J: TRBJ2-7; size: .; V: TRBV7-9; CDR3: CASSSGLARSSSYEQYF; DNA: TGTGCCAGCAGCTCGGGACTAGCGCGCTCCAGCTCCTACGAGCAGTACTTC
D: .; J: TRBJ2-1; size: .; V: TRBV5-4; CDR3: CASSWISSYNEQFF; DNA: TGTGCCAGCAGCTGGATTAGCTCCTACAATGAGCAGTTCTTC
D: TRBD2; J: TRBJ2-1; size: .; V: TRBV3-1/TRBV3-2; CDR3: CASRLTQSTSGYNEQFF; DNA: TGTGCCAGCAGACTCACACAAAGTACTAGCGGCTACAATGAGCAGTTCTTC
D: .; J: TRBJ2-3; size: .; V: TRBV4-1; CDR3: CASSHPPTSYTQYF; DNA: TGCGCCAGCAGCCATCCCCCGACTTCCTATACGCAGTATTTT
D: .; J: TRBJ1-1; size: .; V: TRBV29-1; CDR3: CSVGWAGKAFF; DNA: TGCAGCGTTGGTTGGGCAGGGAAAGCTTTCTTT
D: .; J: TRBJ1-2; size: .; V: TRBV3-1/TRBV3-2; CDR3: CASRHEGKDGYTF; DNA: TGTGCCAGCAGGCACGAGGGGAAGGATGGCTACACCTTC
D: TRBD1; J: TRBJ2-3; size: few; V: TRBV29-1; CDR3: CSVEDPGTDSTDTQYF; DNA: TGCAGCGTTGAAGATCCCGGGACAGATAGCACAGATACGCAGTATTTT
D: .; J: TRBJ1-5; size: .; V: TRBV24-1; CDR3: CATEQGPNQPQHF; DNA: TGTGCCACCGAACAGGGACCGAATCAGCCCCAGCATTTT
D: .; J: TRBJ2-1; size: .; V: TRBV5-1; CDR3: CASSFVGGGGYNEQFF; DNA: TGCGCCAGCAGCTTTGTTGGGGGAGGGGGCTACAATGAGCAGTTCTTC